These 3 T cell receptor beta chains share one sample of origin, sequenced in a study of T cell responses to AZD1222 COVID-19 vaccine. TCRdb's copy holds only in-frame clones and misses some; the assay was immunoSEQ multiplex PCR. This sample has approximately 88,000 clones; 90% occur once, and the top ten carry 5% to 6%. The sample was peripheral blood, taken 28 days after the second AZD1222 dose. Receptors originate from an adult who received the AZD1222 COVID-19 vaccine.

The chain carries TRBV6-5 and TRBJ2-7; a possible D gene is TRBD1 (5 bases). CDR1 MNHEY and CDR2 SVGAGI come from the germline V gene. The CDR3 spans 14 residues. The V and J ends lost 2 bases and 3 bases respectively, with 11 bases between them. CDR3 sequence: CASSYGLDSYEQYF. The CDR3, as DNA: TGTGCCAGCAGTTACGGCCTAGACAGCTACGAGCAGTACTTC.

The chain is built from TRBV6-5 and TRBJ2-3, with no clear D. Trimming removed 6 bases from V and 0 bases from J, with 7 bases in between. This CDR3 comprises 13 residues. Germline CDR1 is MNHEY and CDR2 is SVGAGI. CDR3 loop: CASRGYSTDTQYF. The CDR3, as DNA: TGTGCCAGCAGAGGGTATAGCACAGATACGCAGTATTTT.

This rearrangement joins TRBV27 to TRBJ1-2; the D gene is possibly TRBD1 (5 bases). V was shortened by 5 bases and J by 6 bases, with 16 bases between the two germline ends. CDR1 and CDR2 (germline): MNHEY, SMNVEV (reference sequence). This CDR3 spans 14 amino acids. CDR3 nucleotide sequence: TGTGCCAGCAGTCGAGCCCCAGGGCAGGATGGCTACACCTTC. This gives the protein CASSRAPGQDGYTF.